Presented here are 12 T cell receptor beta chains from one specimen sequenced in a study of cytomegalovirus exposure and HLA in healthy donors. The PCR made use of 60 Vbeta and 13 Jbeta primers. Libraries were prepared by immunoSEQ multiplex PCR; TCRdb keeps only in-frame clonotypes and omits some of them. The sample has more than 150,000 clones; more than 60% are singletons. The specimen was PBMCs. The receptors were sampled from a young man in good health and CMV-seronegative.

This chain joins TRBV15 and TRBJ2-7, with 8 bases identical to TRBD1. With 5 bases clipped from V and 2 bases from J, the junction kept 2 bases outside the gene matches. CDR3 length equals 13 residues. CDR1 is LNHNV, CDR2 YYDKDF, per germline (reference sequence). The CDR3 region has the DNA TGTGCCACCAGCGGACAGGGTGCCTACGAGCAGTACTTC. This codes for CATSGQGAYEQYF.

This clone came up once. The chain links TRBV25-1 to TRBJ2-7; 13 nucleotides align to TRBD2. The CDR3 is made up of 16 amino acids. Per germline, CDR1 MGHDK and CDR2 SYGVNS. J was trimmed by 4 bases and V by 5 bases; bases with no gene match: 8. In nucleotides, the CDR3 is TGTGCCAGCAGTCCCCCGGGACTAGCGGGATTATACGAGCAGTACTTC. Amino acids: CASSPPGLAGLYEQYF.

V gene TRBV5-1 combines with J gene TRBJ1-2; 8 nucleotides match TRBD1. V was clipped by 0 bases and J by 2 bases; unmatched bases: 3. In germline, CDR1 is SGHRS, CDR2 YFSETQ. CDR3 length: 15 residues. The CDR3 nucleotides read TGCGCCAGCAGCTTGGATCGACAGGGGAACTATGGCTACACCTTC. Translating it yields CASSLDRQGNYGYTF.

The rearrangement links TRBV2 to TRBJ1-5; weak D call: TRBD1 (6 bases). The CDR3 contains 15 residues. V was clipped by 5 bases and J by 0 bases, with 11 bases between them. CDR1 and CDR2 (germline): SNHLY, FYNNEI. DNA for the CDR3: TGTGCCAGCAGTCTTACAGGGACTAGCAATCAGCCCCAGCATTTT. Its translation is CASSLTGTSNQPQHF. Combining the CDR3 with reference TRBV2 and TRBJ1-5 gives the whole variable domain EPEVTQTPSHQVTQMGQEVILRCVPISNHLYFYWYRQILGQKVEFLVSFYNNEISEKSEIFDDQFSVERPDGSNFTLKIRSTKLEDSAMYFCASSLTGTSNQPQHFGDGTRLSIL.

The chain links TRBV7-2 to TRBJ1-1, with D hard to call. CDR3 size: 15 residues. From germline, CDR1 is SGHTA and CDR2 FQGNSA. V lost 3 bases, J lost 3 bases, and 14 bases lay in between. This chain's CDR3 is CASSFYILRDTEAFF. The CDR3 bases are TGTGCCAGCAGCTTCTACATCCTGAGGGACACTGAAGCTTTCTTT.

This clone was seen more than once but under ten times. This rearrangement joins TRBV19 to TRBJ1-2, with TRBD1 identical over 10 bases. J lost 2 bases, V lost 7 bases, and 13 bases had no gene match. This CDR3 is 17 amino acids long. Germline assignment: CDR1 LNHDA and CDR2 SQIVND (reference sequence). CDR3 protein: CASINLHRDRGNYGYTF. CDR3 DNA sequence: TGTGCCAGTATCAATCTACATCGGGACAGGGGAAACTATGGCTACACCTTC.

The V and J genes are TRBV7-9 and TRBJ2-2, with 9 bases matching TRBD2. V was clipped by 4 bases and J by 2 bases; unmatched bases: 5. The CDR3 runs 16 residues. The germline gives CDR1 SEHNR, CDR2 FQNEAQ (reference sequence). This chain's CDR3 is CASSSLAGSNTGELFF. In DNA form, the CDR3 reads TGTGCCAGCAGCTCCCTAGCGGGATCTAACACCGGGGAGCTGTTTTTT. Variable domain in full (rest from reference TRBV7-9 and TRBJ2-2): DTGVSQNPRHKITKRGQNVTFRCDPISEHNRLYWYRQTLGQGPEFLTYFQNEAQLEKSRLLSDRFSAERPKGSFSTLEIQRTEQGDSAMYLCASSSLAGSNTGELFFGEGSRLTVL.

The CDR3, as DNA: TGTGCCAGCAGTTCGGGGACTAGCGGGGACAATGAGCAGTTCTTC. Translated, it gives CASSSGTSGDNEQFF. The chain uses TRBV27 and TRBJ2-1, with 13 nucleotides matching TRBD2. CDR1 MNHEY and CDR2 SMNVEV come from the germline V gene (reference sequence). V dropped 4 bases and J dropped 5; count of bases not matched to a gene: 2. The CDR3 extends over 15 amino acids.

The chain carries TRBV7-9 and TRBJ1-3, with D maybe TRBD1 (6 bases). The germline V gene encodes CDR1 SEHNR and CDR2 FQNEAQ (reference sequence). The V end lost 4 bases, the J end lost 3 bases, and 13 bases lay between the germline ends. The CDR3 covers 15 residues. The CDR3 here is CASSSAGAYGNTIYF. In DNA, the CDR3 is TGTGCCAGCAGCTCAGCGGGGGCATATGGAAACACCATATATTTT. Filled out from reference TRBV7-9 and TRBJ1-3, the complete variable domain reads DTGVSQNPRHKITKRGQNVTFRCDPISEHNRLYWYRQTLGQGPEFLTYFQNEAQLEKSRLLSDRFSAERPKGSFSTLEIQRTEQGDSAMYLCASSSAGAYGNTIYFGEGSWLTVV.

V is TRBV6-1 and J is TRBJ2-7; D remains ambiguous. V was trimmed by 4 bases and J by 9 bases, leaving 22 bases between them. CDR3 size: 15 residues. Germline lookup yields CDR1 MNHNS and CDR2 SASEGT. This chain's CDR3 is CASSGPGSSGRRQYF. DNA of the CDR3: TGTGCCAGCAGTGGGCCCGGGTCGTCCGGTCGTCGGCAGTACTTC.

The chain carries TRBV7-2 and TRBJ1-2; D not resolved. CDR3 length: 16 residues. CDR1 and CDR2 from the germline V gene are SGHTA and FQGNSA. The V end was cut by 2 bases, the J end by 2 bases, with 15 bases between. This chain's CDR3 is CASSLSSGEYNYGYTF. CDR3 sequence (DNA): TGTGCCAGCAGCTTATCTAGCGGAGAGTACAACTATGGCTACACCTTC.

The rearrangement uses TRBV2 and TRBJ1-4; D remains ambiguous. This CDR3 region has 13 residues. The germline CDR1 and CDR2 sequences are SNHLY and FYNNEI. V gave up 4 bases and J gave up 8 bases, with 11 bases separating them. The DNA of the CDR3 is TGTGCCAGCAGTGGGCCCTCTGTGGAAAAACTGTTTTTT. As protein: CASSGPSVEKLFF.